These 23 T cell receptor beta chains came from one sample sequenced in a study of blood T cells in healthy people across ages. The use of a sample-barcoded 5' primer and a J-beta primer mix characterized a second PCR of roughly 6 to 11 cycles. TCRdb reprocessed the 5' RACE reads via MiXCR and lists one record per CDR3 protein. The profile shows approximately 730,000 distinct CDR3 sequences, 53% of them singletons. The sample taken for sequencing was blood. These TCRs come from a man aged 80 or over in good health.

This clonotype came up a few times. The rearrangement links TRBV20-1 to TRBJ2-1; D not resolved. Germline V lookup: CDR1 DFQATT, CDR2 SNEGSKA (reference sequence). The V end was cut by 5 bases, the J end by 5 bases, with 10 bases between. This CDR3 region has 12 residues. CDR3 amino acids: CSAVFPNNEQFF. The DNA of the CDR3 is TGCAGTGCTGTTTTCCCCAACAATGAGCAGTTCTTC.

This clonotype has a handful of counts. This chain connects TRBV4-1 to TRBJ2-5, with TRBD2 matching 9 bases. The CDR3 has 19 amino acids. CDR1 is MGHRA and CDR2 is YSYEKL in the germline V gene. The junction had 18 bases not matched to a gene; V was cut back by 5 bases and J by 2 bases. The CDR3 is CASSSETSGTRRLQETQYF. CDR3 DNA sequence: TGCGCCAGCAGCTCTGAGACTAGCGGAACACGCCGACTACAAGAGACCCAGTACTTC.

The gene calls are TRBV7-9 and TRBJ2-7; possibly TRBD2 for D (6 bases). CDR1 is SEHNR and CDR2 is FQNEAQ in the germline V gene (reference sequence). This CDR3 spans 12 amino acids. Trimming stripped 7 bases from V and 4 bases from J, with 11 bases between. The CDR3, as DNA: TGTGCCAGCACCTCCGGGAGTTACGAGCAGTACTTC. This codes for CASTSGSYEQYF.

This clonotype was picked up a small number of times. This rearrangement joins TRBV5-6 to TRBJ1-2; 9 nucleotides agree with TRBD1. CDR3 length: 15 amino acids. The V segment lost 4 bases and the J segment 8 bases; nucleotides outside the gene matches: 12. Germline V gives CDR1 SGHDT, CDR2 YYEEEE. CDR3 bases: TGTGCCAGCAGCCAGCGGGACAGGGTGGTCCAAGGCTACACCTTC. Residues: CASSQRDRVVQGYTF.

The rearrangement joins TRBV12-3 or TRBV12-4 to TRBJ2-7; maybe TRBD1 (5 bases). Trimming shortened V by 3 bases and J by 5 bases, and 8 bases separated the two germline ends. This CDR3 region has 12 residues. The CDR3 nucleotides read TGTGCCAGCAGTTTTCAAGGGGACGAGCAGTACTTC. Translation gives CASSFQGDEQYF.

The V and J genes are TRBV7-9 and TRBJ1-1, with D perhaps matching TRBD1 (6 bases). The V gene lost 5 bases and the J gene lost 8 bases, with 12 bases spanning the gap. Germline CDR1 and CDR2: SEHNR and FQNEAQ (reference sequence). This CDR3 has 12 amino acids. The CDR3 region is CASSVGTMEAFF. The CDR3 region has the DNA TGTGCCAGCAGCGTGGGGACAATGGAAGCTTTCTTT.

The chain recombines TRBV2 with TRBJ2-4; D may be TRBD1 or TRBD2 (6 bases each). This CDR3 contains 17 residues. Per germline, CDR1 SNHLY and CDR2 FYNNEI. The V gene lost 4 bases and the J gene lost 3 bases, with 19 bases spanning the gap. CDR3: CASSGVSPKGGKNIQYF. In nucleotides, the CDR3 is TGTGCCAGCAGTGGAGTGAGCCCGAAGGGGGGCAAAAACATTCAGTACTTC.

This chain uses TRBV10-1 with TRBJ2-1, with 11 bases matching TRBD2. The V segment lost 3 bases and the J segment 15 bases; nucleotides outside the gene matches: 13. The CDR3 runs 15 residues. Germline V lookup: CDR1 WNHNN, CDR2 SYGVQD (reference sequence). CDR3: CASSEARTSGPRGFF. In DNA form, the CDR3 reads TGCGCCAGCAGTGAAGCCCGGACTAGCGGGCCACGGGGGTTCTTC.

This clonotype was counted between two and nine times. This chain joins TRBV25-1 and TRBJ2-7, with 9 bases fitting TRBD1. Germline CDR1 reads MGHDK; CDR2 reads SYGVNS. The length of the CDR3 is 14 residues. V shed 5 bases and J 3 bases; nucleotides not matched to a gene: 5. This chain's CDR3 is CASSPPTGGYEQYF. For the CDR3, the DNA is TGTGCCAGCAGTCCCCCGACAGGGGGCTACGAGCAGTACTTC.

J is TRBJ2-3 and V is TRBV29-1, with D unclear. CDR1 and CDR2 (germline): SQVTM, ANQGSEA. V lost 5 bases and J lost 4, with 10 bases in between. This CDR3 has 12 residues. CDR3 nucleotide sequence: TGCAGCGTTCTCATCGTCCCAGATACGCAGTATTTT. Amino acids: CSVLIVPDTQYF.

There are a few counts of this clonotype. The chain combines TRBV6-5 with TRBJ2-5; possibly TRBD2 for D (5 bases). The length of the CDR3 is 15 residues. Trimming left V 5 bases short and J 4 bases short, with 17 bases between. Per the germline V gene, CDR1 is MNHEY and CDR2 is SVGAGI. The CDR3 loop is CASSEVFGEGETQYF. CDR3 in DNA: TGTGCCAGCAGTGAGGTCTTCGGAGAGGGAGAGACCCAGTACTTC.

In its sample, this clonotype was seen a few times. Written as DNA, the CDR3 is TGCGCCAGCAGCCCCGGGACAGCACTCTTCCACGAGCAGTACTTC. It is translated as CASSPGTALFHEQYF. The chain links TRBV5-1 to TRBJ2-7, with 7 bases that match TRBD1. In germline, CDR1 is SGHRS, CDR2 YFSETQ. V lost 4 bases to trimming and J lost 5 bases; unmatched junction nucleotides: 12. This CDR3 is 15 amino acids long.

This clonotype was seen many times. V is TRBV14 and J is TRBJ1-2; D is ambiguous. Per germline, CDR1 SGHDN and CDR2 FVKESK. This CDR3 has 12 residues. V gave up 0 bases and J gave up 7 bases, with 6 bases separating them. The CDR3: CASSQDIRGYTF. The DNA of the CDR3 is TGTGCCAGCAGCCAAGACATCCGTGGCTACACCTTC.

The CDR3 spells CASSLIRGYYEQYF. CDR3 nucleotide sequence: TGCGCCAGCAGCCTCATCAGGGGGTACTACGAGCAGTACTTC. This rearrangement joins TRBV5-1 to TRBJ2-7, with 7 bases aligning to TRBD1. The CDR3 length is 14 residues. J was trimmed by 3 bases and V by 4 bases; bases with no gene match: 7. Germline CDR1 is SGHRS and CDR2 is YFSETQ.

Comments on this clonotype: Sequence at one end of the junction differs from germline and may be a read error. The chain is built from TRBV28 and TRBJ2-6; D gene unclear. In germline, CDR1 is MDHEN, CDR2 SYDVKM. This CDR3 has 12 residues. The CDR3 nucleotides are TGTGCCAGCACTTCTGAGGCCAACGTCCTGACTTTC. This gives the protein CASTSEANVLTF.

The chain couples TRBV6-5 to TRBJ1-1, with D possibly matching TRBD1 (5 bases). V dropped 6 bases and J dropped 4 bases, with 15 bases sitting between them. Per germline, CDR1 MNHEY and CDR2 SVGAGI. The CDR3 is 14 amino acids. CDR3 sequence (DNA): TGTGCCAGCAGCAGGGACCCCTTTGGCACTGAAGCTTTCTTT. This gives the protein CASSRDPFGTEAFF.

V usage is TRBV6-6 and J usage is TRBJ2-4, with D possibly matching TRBD2 (5 bases). The J call may be wrong; the DNA end is better matched by TRBJ2-5. Germline V gives CDR1 MNHNY, CDR2 SVGAGI (reference sequence). The CDR3 spans 14 residues. The CDR3 DNA reads TGTGCCAGCAAGGTTCGAGCGGTCGAAGAGACCCAGTACTTC. Translation: CASKVRAVEETQYF.

Details on this clonotype: This clone may be a read error of a much larger clone one base away. This chain uses TRBV12-3 or TRBV12-4 with TRBJ2-1, with D possibly TRBD1 on 6 matching bases. The J call is doubtful: the DNA matches TRBJ2-7 better. The CDR3 runs 14 residues. The CDR3: CASGPGGSYNEQYF. The CDR3 DNA is TGTGCCAGCGGGCCTGGGGGCTCCTACAATGAGCAGTACTTC.

This chain uses TRBV20-1 with TRBJ1-6; perhaps TRBD1 as D (6 bases). Germline CDR1 and CDR2: DFQATT and SNEGSKA (reference sequence). The CDR3 consists of 13 residues. Trimming shortened V by 3 bases and J by 11 bases, and 14 bases separated the two germline ends. The CDR3 loop is CSASGQGMAPLHF. Here the CDR3 DNA reads TGCAGTGCTAGTGGGCAGGGGATGGCACCCCTCCACTTT.

This clonotype came up a few times. This chain joins TRBV7-3 and TRBJ2-1; D possibly corresponds to TRBD2 (6 bases). The CDR3 is 15 residues long. Trimming pared 5 bases from V and 7 bases from J, leaving 18 bases between. In germline, CDR1 is SGHTA, CDR2 FQGTGA. CDR3 residues: CASSPSRGPRNEQFF. CDR3 DNA sequence: TGTGCCAGCAGCCCCTCGCGGGGCCCTCGGAATGAGCAGTTCTTC. Drawing the rest from reference TRBV7-3 and TRBJ2-1, the complete variable domain is GAGVSQTPSNKVTEKGKYVELRCDPISGHTALYWYRQSLGQGPEFLIYFQGTGAADDSGLPNDRFFAVRPEGSVSTLKIQRTERGDSAVYLCASSPSRGPRNEQFFGPGTRLTVL.

Here the CDR3 reads CASSVGSSGSYEQYF. The CDR3 DNA follows: TGTGCCAGCAGCGTAGGGTCTAGCGGTAGTTACGAGCAGTACTTC. The chain links TRBV9 to TRBJ2-7; TRBD2 aligns across 7 bases. With V trimmed by 0 bases and J by 4 bases, 7 bases remained unmatched. There are 15 residues in the CDR3. CDR1 and CDR2 from the germline V gene are SGDLS and YYNGEE. Looking up the rest from reference TRBV9 and TRBJ2-7 gives the full variable domain: DSGVTQTPKHLITATGQRVTLRCSPRSGDLSVYWYQQSLDQGLQFLIQYYNGEERAKGNILERFSAQQFPDLHSELNLSSLELGDSALYFCASSVGSSGSYEQYFGPGTRLTVT.

DNA for the CDR3: TGTGCCACGGGACTAGCGGTCTCCTACGAGCAGTACTTC. This codes for CATGLAVSYEQYF. The chain uses TRBV11-2 and TRBJ2-7; 11 bases match TRBD2. The CDR3 runs to 13 residues. The ends lost 10 bases at V and 0 bases at J; junction bases unmatched: 2. Germline V CDR1 and CDR2: SGHAT, FQNNGV.

This clonotype was counted a few times. The rearrangement uses TRBV28 and TRBJ2-7; 9 nucleotides match TRBD2. CDR1 MDHEN and CDR2 SYDVKM come from the germline V gene. The CDR3 spans 14 residues. The V gene end was trimmed by 8 bases and the J gene end by 0 bases; junction bases not matched to a gene: 5. The CDR3 DNA reads TGTGCCAGCCGTATTAGCGGGAGCTCCTACGAGCAGTACTTC. Amino acids: CASRISGSSYEQYF.